A single sample is the source of the 5 T cell receptor beta chains below, sequenced in a study of cytomegalovirus exposure and HLA in healthy donors. 13 Jbeta primers and 60 Vbeta primers were used for the PCR. Clones were read by immunoSEQ multiplex PCR, and TCRdb kept only the in-frame ones, dropping some. This table has some 120,000 clones, 75% appearing once. Sequenced sample: PBMCs. These receptors all stem from a woman aged 40 to 50 in good health and CMV-seropositive.

The V call is TRBV7-2, the J call TRBJ2-7; TRBD1 matches at 10 bases. CDR1 and CDR2 (germline): SGHTA, FQGNSA. V was pared by 5 bases and J by 7 bases, with 8 bases of the junction left unmatched. This CDR3 contains 14 residues. This CDR3 is CASSRDRGRGEQYF. The CDR3, as DNA: TGTGCCAGCAGCCGGGACAGGGGCCGGGGAGAGCAGTACTTC.

This clone was seen a few times. The chain recombines TRBV6-5 with TRBJ2-3, with D possibly matching TRBD2 (7 bases). CDR3 length: 15 residues. The germline gives CDR1 MNHEY, CDR2 SVGAGI. V lost 5 bases, J lost 4 bases, and 16 bases lay in between. CDR3 region: CASSPTEGGSDTQYF. In DNA, the CDR3 is TGTGCCAGCAGTCCGACCGAGGGGGGGTCAGATACGCAGTATTTT.

This chain uses TRBV5-4 with TRBJ1-3, with 8 bases matching TRBD1. CDR1 and CDR2 (germline): SGHNT, YYREEE (reference sequence). The CDR3 runs 17 residues. V shed 4 bases and J 2 bases; nucleotides not matched to a gene: 11. CDR3 residues: CASSPEWGRGPGNTIYF. DNA of the CDR3: TGTGCCAGCAGCCCCGAGTGGGGCAGGGGGCCTGGAAACACCATATATTTT.

The chain has TRBV30 and TRBJ1-3; 8 bases map to TRBD1. In germline, CDR1 is GTSNPN, CDR2 SVGIG (reference sequence). J lost 2 bases, V lost 0 bases, and 6 bases had no gene match. There are 16 residues in the CDR3. This CDR3 reads CAWSVHAGGPGNTIYF. The DNA for the CDR3 is TGTGCCTGGAGTGTACACGCAGGGGGCCCTGGAAACACCATATATTTT.

This sequence joins TRBV2 and TRBJ2-3, with 7 bases that match TRBD1. J was trimmed by 0 bases and V by 11 bases; bases with no gene match: 14. CDR1 and CDR2 from the germline V gene are SNHLY and FYNNEI. This CDR3 has 16 amino acids. CDR3 bases: TGTGCCGGGAGAAGGGGGCAGACCCTAAGCACAGATACGCAGTATTTT. Its protein product is CAGRRGQTLSTDTQYF.